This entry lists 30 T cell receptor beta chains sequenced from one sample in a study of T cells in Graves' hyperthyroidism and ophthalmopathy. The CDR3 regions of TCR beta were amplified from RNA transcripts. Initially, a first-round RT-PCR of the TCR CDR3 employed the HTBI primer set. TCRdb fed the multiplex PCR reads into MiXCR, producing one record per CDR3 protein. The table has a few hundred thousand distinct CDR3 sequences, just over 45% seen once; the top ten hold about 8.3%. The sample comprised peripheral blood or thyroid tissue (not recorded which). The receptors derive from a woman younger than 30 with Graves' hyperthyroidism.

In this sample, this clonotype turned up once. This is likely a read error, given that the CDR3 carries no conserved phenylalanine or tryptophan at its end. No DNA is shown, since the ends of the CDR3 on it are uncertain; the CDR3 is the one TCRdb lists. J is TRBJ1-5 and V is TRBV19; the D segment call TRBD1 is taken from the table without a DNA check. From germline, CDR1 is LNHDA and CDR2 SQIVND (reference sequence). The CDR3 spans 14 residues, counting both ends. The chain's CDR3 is CASSIDVGQGYEHS.

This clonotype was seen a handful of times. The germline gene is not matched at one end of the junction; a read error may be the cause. This chain's CDR3 is CASSPLVATNYGYTF. CDR3 nucleotides: TGTGCCAGCTCACCACTGGTAGCCACGAACTACGGCTACACCTTC. The V gene is TRBV7-9, the J gene TRBJ1-2; no clear D gene. Per germline, CDR1 SEHNR and CDR2 FQNEAQ (reference sequence). There are 15 residues in the CDR3.

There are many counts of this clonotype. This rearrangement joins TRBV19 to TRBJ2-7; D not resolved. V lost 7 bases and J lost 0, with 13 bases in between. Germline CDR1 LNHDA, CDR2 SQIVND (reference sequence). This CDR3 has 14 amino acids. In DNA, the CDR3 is TGTGCCAGTACCTCCAGTGTCAGCTCCTACGAGCAGTACTTC. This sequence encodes CASTSSVSSYEQYF.

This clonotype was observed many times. As DNA, the CDR3 is TGTGCCAGCAGTGAAGTAGGGTTTCGTCAGCCCCAGCATTTT. Protein sequence: CASSEVGFRQPQHF. The chain links TRBV6-1 to TRBJ1-5; D is ambiguous. Trimming stripped 1 base from V and 6 bases from J, with 10 bases between. CDR3 size: 14 residues. The germline CDR1 and CDR2 sequences are MNHNS and SASEGT.

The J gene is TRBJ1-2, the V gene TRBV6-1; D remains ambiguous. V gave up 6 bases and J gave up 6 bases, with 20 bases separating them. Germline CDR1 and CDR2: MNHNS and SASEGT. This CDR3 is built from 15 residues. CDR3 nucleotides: TGTGCCAGCAGCGAGACTAGCGGGAACTACAATGGCTACACCTTC. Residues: CASSETSGNYNGYTF.

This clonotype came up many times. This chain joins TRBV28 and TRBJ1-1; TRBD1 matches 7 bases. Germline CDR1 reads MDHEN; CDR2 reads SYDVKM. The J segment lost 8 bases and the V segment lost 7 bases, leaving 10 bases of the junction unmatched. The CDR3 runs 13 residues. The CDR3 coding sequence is TGTGCCAGCACCCCCCGGGGACAGATCGAAGCTTTCTTT. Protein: CASTPRGQIEAFF.

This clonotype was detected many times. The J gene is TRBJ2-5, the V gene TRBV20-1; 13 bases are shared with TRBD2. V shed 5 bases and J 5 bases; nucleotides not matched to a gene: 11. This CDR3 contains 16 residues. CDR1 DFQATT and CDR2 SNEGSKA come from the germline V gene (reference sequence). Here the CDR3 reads CSALRTSGRSYETQYF. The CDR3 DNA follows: TGCAGTGCTCTCCGGACTAGCGGGAGATCTTATGAGACCCAGTACTTC.

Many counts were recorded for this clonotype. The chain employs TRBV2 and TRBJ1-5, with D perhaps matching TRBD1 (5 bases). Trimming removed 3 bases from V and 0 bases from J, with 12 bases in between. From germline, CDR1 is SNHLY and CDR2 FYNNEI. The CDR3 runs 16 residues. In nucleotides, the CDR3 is TGTGCCAGCAGTGATGAGGGACGGAATAGCAATCAGCCCCAGCATTTT. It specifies CASSDEGRNSNQPQHF.

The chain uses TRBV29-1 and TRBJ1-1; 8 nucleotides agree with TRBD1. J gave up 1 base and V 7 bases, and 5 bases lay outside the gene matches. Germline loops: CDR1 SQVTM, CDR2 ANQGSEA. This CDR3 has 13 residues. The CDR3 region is CSAVGTGNTEAFF. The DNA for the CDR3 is TGCAGCGCCGTAGGGACAGGGAACACTGAAGCTTTCTTT.

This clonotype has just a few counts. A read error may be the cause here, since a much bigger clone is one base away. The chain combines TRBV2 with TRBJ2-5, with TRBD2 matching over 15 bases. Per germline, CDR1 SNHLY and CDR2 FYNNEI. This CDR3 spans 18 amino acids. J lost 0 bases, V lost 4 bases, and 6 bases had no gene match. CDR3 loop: CASSVGTSGRWNQETQYF. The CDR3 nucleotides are TGTGCCAGCAGTGTCGGGACTAGCGGGAGGTGGAACCAAGAGACCCAGTACTTC.

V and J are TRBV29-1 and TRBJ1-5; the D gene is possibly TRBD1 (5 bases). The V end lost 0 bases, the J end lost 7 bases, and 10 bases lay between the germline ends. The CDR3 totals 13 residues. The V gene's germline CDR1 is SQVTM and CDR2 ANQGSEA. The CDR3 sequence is CSVEDRGGQPQHF. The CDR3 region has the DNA TGCAGCGTTGAAGATCGTGGGGGGCAGCCCCAGCATTTT.

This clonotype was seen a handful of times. In DNA form, the CDR3 reads TGTGCCGGGGGCTTGACTAGCGGGAGTGTCGGGGAGCTGTTTTTT. Translating gives CAGGLTSGSVGELFF. V usage is TRBV6-6 and J usage is TRBJ2-2, with 12 nucleotides matching TRBD2. CDR3 length: 15 residues. Germline V gene lookup returns CDR1 MNHNY and CDR2 SVGAGI (reference sequence). V was pared by 11 bases and J by 7 bases, with 11 bases of the junction left unmatched.

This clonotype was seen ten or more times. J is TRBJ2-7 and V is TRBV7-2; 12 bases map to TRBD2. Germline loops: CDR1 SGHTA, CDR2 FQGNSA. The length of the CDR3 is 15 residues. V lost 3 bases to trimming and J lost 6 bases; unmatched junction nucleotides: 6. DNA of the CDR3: TGTGCCAGCAGCTTCCTGACTAGCGGGAGAACCGAGCAGTACTTC. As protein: CASSFLTSGRTEQYF.

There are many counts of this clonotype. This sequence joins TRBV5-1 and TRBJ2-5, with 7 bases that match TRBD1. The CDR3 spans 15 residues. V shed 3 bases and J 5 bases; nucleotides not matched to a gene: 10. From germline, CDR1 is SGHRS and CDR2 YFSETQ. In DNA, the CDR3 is TGCGCCAGCAGCTCAGTGACAGGGACGCAGGAGACCCAGTACTTC. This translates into CASSSVTGTQETQYF.

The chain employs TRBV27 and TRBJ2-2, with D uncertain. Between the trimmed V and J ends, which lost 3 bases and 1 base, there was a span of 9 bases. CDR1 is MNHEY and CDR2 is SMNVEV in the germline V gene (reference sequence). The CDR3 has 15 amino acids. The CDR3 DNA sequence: TGTGCCAGCAGTTTTTTCCACCAGAACACCGGGGAGCTGTTTTTT. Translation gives CASSFFHQNTGELFF.

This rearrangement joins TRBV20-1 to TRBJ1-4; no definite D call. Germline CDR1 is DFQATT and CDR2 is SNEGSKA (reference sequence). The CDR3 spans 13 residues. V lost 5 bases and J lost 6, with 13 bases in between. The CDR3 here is CSAWTDLDEKLFF. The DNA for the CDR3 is TGCAGTGCTTGGACGGACTTGGATGAAAAACTGTTTTTT.

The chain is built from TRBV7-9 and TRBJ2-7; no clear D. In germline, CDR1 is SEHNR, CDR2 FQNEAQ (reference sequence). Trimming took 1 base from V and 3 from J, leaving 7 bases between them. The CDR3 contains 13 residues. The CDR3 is CASSLGANYEQYF. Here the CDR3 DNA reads TGTGCCAGCAGCTTAGGGGCCAACTACGAGCAGTACTTC.

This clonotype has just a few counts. The CDR3 loop is CASSQDKGLASYNEQFF. The CDR3 DNA sequence: TGTGCCAGCAGCCAAGATAAGGGACTAGCGTCCTACAATGAGCAGTTCTTC. The chain recombines TRBV9 with TRBJ2-1; 10 bases agree with TRBD2. Trimming cost V 4 bases and J 1 base; bases outside gene matches: 8. Germline V gene sequence: CDR1 SGDLS, CDR2 YYNGEE. The CDR3 loop spans 17 amino acids.

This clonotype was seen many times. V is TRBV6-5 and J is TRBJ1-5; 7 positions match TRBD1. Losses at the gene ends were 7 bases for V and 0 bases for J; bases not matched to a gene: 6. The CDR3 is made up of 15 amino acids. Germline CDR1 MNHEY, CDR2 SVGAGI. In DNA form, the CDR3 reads TGTGCCAGCAAAAACAGGGGATATAGCAATCAGCCCCAGCATTTT. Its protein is CASKNRGYSNQPQHF.

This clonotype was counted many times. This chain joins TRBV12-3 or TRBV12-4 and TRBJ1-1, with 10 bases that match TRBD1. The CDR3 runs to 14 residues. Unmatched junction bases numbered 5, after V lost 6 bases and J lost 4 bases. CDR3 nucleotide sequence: TGTGCCAGCAGGATTCGGACAGGGGGCACTGAAGCTTTCTTT. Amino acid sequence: CASRIRTGGTEAFF.

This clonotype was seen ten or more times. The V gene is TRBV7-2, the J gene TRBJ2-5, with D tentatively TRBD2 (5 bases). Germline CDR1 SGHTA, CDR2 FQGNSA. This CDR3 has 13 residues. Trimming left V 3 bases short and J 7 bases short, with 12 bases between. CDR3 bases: TGTGCCAGCAGCTTGGGAGAGAGAGGGACCCAGTACTTC. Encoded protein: CASSLGERGTQYF.

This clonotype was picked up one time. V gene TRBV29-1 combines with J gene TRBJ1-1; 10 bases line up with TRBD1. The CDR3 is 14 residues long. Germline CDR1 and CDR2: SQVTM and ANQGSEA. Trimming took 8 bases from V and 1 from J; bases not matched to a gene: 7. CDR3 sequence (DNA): TGCAGCATGACAGGGGGCGCCGGGAACACTGAAGCTTTCTTT. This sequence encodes CSMTGGAGNTEAFF.

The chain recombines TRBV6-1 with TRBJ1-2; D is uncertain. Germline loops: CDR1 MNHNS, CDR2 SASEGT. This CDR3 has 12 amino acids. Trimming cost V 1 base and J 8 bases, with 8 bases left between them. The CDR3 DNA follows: TGTGCCAGCAGTGAAGAGGGCGGCGGCTACACCTTC. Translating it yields CASSEEGGGYTF.

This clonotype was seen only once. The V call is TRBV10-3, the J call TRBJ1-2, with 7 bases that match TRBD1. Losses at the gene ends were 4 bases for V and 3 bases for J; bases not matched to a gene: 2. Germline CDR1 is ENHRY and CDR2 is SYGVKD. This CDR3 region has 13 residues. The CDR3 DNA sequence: TGTGCCATCAGTGGGACAGGCCACTATGGCTACACCTTC. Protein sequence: CAISGTGHYGYTF.

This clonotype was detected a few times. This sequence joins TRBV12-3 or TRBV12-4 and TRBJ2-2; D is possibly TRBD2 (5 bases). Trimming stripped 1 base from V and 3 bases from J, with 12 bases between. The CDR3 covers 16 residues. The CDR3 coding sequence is TGTGCCAGCAGTTTAGAGTTCGGGGTTCACACCGGGGAGCTGTTTTTT. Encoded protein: CASSLEFGVHTGELFF.

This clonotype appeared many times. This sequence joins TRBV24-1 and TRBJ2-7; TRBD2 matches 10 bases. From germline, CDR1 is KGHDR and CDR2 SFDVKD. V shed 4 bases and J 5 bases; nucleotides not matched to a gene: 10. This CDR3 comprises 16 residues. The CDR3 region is CATSDLSSGRSNEQYF. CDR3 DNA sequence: TGTGCCACCAGTGACCTTAGTAGCGGGAGGTCCAACGAGCAGTACTTC.

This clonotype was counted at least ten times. CDR3 sequence reads: CSVEDVVLYGYTF. In nucleotides, the CDR3 is TGCAGCGTTGAAGACGTGGTTCTATATGGCTACACCTTC. This chain joins TRBV29-1 and TRBJ1-2; no definite D call. V shed 0 bases and J shed 5 bases, with 10 bases lying between them. Germline CDR1 SQVTM, CDR2 ANQGSEA. The CDR3 consists of 13 residues.

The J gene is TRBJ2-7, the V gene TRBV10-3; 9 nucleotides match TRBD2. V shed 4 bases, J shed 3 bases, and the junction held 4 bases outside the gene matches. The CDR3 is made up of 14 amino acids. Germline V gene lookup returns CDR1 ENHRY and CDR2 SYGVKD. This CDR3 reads CAISGLAGFYEQYF. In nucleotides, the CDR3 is TGTGCCATCAGTGGGCTAGCGGGATTCTACGAGCAGTACTTC.

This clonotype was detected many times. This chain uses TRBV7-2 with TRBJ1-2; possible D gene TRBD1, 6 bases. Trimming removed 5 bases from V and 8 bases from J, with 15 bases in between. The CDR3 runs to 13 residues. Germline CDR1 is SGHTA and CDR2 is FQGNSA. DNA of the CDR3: TGTGCCAGCAGCCCGAGGACAGCTAGAGGCTACACCTTC. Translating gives CASSPRTARGYTF.

The CDR3 sequence: CASSALLAGAKNIQYF. CDR3 sequence (DNA): TGTGCCAGCAGCGCCCTGCTAGCGGGAGCCAAAAACATTCAGTACTTC. V gene TRBV6-5 combines with J gene TRBJ2-7; 8 bases align to TRBD2. The J call may not be correct, given that the DNA end is closer to TRBJ2-4. Germline V gives CDR1 MNHEY, CDR2 SVGAGI. This CDR3 contains 16 residues.